These 16 T cell receptor beta chains came from one sample sequenced in a study of control samples from healthy donors and cancer patients. The data were produced by immunoSEQ multiplex PCR, yet TCRdb's version contains in-frame clones alone and is incomplete. The data contain under 100,000 clones, over 90% of them seen just once; the ten biggest clones take up about 1.5%. What was sequenced was blood. The receptors were sampled from a woman aged 25 to 39 in good health.

The chain combines TRBV7-9 with TRBJ1-1; D not resolved. Trimming stripped 1 base from V and 1 base from J, with 4 bases between. The CDR3 is made up of 13 amino acids. Germline CDR1 and CDR2: SEHNR and FQNEAQ (reference sequence). The CDR3: CASSLDRNTEAFF. The DNA of the CDR3 is TGTGCCAGCAGCTTAGACAGGAACACTGAAGCTTTCTTT.

This clone was counted between two and nine times. J is TRBJ1-2 and V is TRBV14; D uncertain. V was cut by 0 bases and J by 8 bases, with 13 bases left in between. Per the germline V gene, CDR1 is SGHDN and CDR2 is FVKESK. The CDR3 covers 14 residues. CDR3 in DNA: TGTGCCAGCAGCCAAGATCTGGGCCAACGAGGCTACACCTTC. Translating gives CASSQDLGQRGYTF.

V is TRBV6-5 and J is TRBJ1-2; unclear D gene. Germline assignment: CDR1 MNHEY and CDR2 SVGAGI. V was shortened by 4 bases and J by 3 bases, with 12 bases between the two germline ends. There are 14 residues in the CDR3. CDR3 sequence (DNA): TGTGCCAGCAGTTCCCGCCCAGCGGACTATGGCTACACCTTC. It encodes CASSSRPADYGYTF.

The table lists this clone with a count of one. CDR3 amino acids: CATSDNFLPQETQYF. For the CDR3, the DNA is TGTGCCACCAGTGATAATTTCCTCCCTCAAGAGACCCAGTACTTC. This chain connects TRBV24-1 to TRBJ2-5, with D hard to call. Trimming took off 3 bases at V and 2 bases at J, with 12 bases between the two ends. Germline CDR1 and CDR2: KGHDR and SFDVKD. CDR3 length: 15 amino acids.

The chain employs TRBV2 and TRBJ2-7; possibly TRBD1 for D (6 bases). Germline V gives CDR1 SNHLY, CDR2 FYNNEI. This CDR3 has 13 residues. Trimming pared 1 base from V and 6 bases from J, leaving 10 bases between. The CDR3 is CASSEVETGEQYF. CDR3 coding DNA: TGTGCCAGCAGTGAAGTCGAGACAGGCGAGCAGTACTTC. Full variable domain (remainder filled in from reference TRBV2 and TRBJ2-7): EPEVTQTPSHQVTQMGQEVILRCVPISNHLYFYWYRQILGQKVEFLVSFYNNEISEKSEIFDDQFSVERPDGSNFTLKIRSTKLEDSAMYFCASSEVETGEQYFGPGTRLTVT.

The gene calls are TRBV12-5 and TRBJ1-1, with D maybe TRBD1 (6 bases). Germline loops: CDR1 LGHNT, CDR2 FRNRAP. This CDR3 comprises 12 residues. The V gene lost 1 base and the J gene lost 6 bases, with 6 bases spanning the gap. CDR3 sequence: CASGLGQAEAFF. In DNA, the CDR3 is TGTGCTAGTGGTTTGGGACAGGCTGAAGCTTTCTTT.

This chain connects TRBV5-4 to TRBJ1-4, with 8 bases identical to TRBD1. Germline V gives CDR1 SGHNT, CDR2 YYREEE (reference sequence). CDR3 length: 15 amino acids. With V trimmed by 4 bases and J by 5 bases, 7 bases remained unmatched. In nucleotides, the CDR3 is TGTGCCAGCAGCCCACGACAGGGGACGAATGAAAAACTGTTTTTT. Its translation: CASSPRQGTNEKLFF. Complete variable domain (other parts from reference TRBV5-4 and TRBJ1-4): ETGVTQSPTHLIKTRGQQVTLRCSSQSGHNTVSWYQQALGQGPQFIFQYYREEENGRGNFPPRFSGLQFPNYSSELNVNALELDDSALYLCASSPRQGTNEKLFFGSGTQLSVL.

The genes are TRBV19 and TRBJ2-1; the D gene is possibly TRBD1 (6 bases). The CDR3 spans 14 residues. Per germline, CDR1 LNHDA and CDR2 SQIVND (reference sequence). The V gene lost 7 bases and the J gene lost 9 bases, with 19 bases spanning the gap. As DNA, the CDR3 is TGTGCCAGTACAGGCTACAGTAAAGGGGGTGAGCAGTTCTTC. Amino acids: CASTGYSKGGEQFF.

The chain recombines TRBV9 with TRBJ1-6, with TRBD1 identical over 8 bases. This CDR3 has 14 amino acids. Losses at the gene ends were 4 bases for V and 5 bases for J; bases not matched to a gene: 2. Germline CDR1 and CDR2: SGDLS and YYNGEE. This CDR3 reads CASSLQGDNSPLHF. The CDR3 coding sequence is TGTGCCAGCAGCTTACAGGGGGATAATTCACCCCTCCACTTT.

The chain uses TRBV27 and TRBJ2-3, with 7 bases aligning to TRBD2. The V gene end was trimmed by 5 bases and the J gene end by 5 bases; junction bases not matched to a gene: 7. Looked up from germline, CDR1 is MNHEY and CDR2 is SMNVEV (reference sequence). CDR3 size: 14 residues. The CDR3 sequence is CASSPGLPKDTQYF. The CDR3 bases are TGTGCCAGCAGTCCGGGACTACCTAAAGATACGCAGTATTTT.

V gene TRBV9 combines with J gene TRBJ1-1; the D gene is possibly TRBD1 (5 bases). Trimming pared 4 bases from V and 6 bases from J, leaving 13 bases between. Germline V gene data show CDR1 as SGDLS and CDR2 as YYNGEE. CDR3 size: 13 residues. This CDR3 is CASSSQGGPEAFF. CDR3 in DNA: TGTGCCAGCAGCTCCCAGGGCGGGCCTGAAGCTTTCTTT.

The V gene is TRBV6-5, the J gene TRBJ2-7, with 13 bases aligning to TRBD2. Per germline, CDR1 MNHEY and CDR2 SVGAGI. The CDR3 has 16 amino acids. J gave up 4 bases and V 4 bases, and 7 bases lay outside the gene matches. The CDR3 nucleotides are TGTGCCAGCAGTTCCGCTGGACTAGCGGGGGAGTACGAGCAGTACTTC. Its translation is CASSSAGLAGEYEQYF.

J is TRBJ1-3 and V is TRBV11-2; D call uncertain. Trimming stripped 4 bases from V and 0 bases from J, with 10 bases between. This CDR3 has 15 residues. Looked up from germline, CDR1 is SGHAT and CDR2 is FQNNGV. The CDR3 protein is CASSYVRGSGNTIYF. CDR3 bases: TGTGCCAGCAGCTACGTACGGGGCTCTGGAAACACCATATATTTT.

In this sample, this clone turned up once. V gene TRBV19 combines with J gene TRBJ2-2, with 7 positions matching TRBD1. Trimming at V came to 5 bases and at J to 3 bases, leaving 3 bases not matched to a gene. The germline gives CDR1 LNHDA, CDR2 SQIVND (reference sequence). CDR3 size: 14 residues. The CDR3 DNA follows: TGTGCCAGTAGTGTCGACAGGGACACCGGGGAGCTGTTTTTT. It specifies CASSVDRDTGELFF.

The chain uses TRBV5-8 and TRBJ2-1, with 9 bases fitting TRBD1. V lost 5 bases, J lost 7 bases, and 4 bases stayed unmatched. There are 13 residues in the CDR3. Germline CDR1 and CDR2: SGHTS and YDEGEE. The CDR3 region has the DNA TGTGCCAGCAGGGGGACAGGGATGAATGAGCAGTTCTTC. This gives the protein CASRGTGMNEQFF.

The chain joins TRBV15 to TRBJ1-4; TRBD1 matches 8 bases. Germline lookup yields CDR1 LNHNV and CDR2 YYDKDF (reference sequence). Trimming took 3 bases from V and 8 from J; bases not matched to a gene: 8. The CDR3 covers 15 residues. CDR3 amino acids: CATSRDMGQVEKLFF. CDR3 sequence (DNA): TGTGCCACCAGCAGGGACATGGGACAGGTCGAAAAACTGTTTTTT.